This is a list of T cell receptor beta chains from one sample in a study of T cell responses to AZD1222 COVID-19 vaccine. The assay was immunoSEQ multiplex PCR, and TCRdb's table has in-frame clones only and misses some. The repertoire includes approximately 200,000 clones, about 86% of them detected once, and 7.7% sits in the top ten. Material: peripheral blood, obtained on day 0 of AZD1222 vaccination. The origin of the receptors is an adult in good health. CDR3s include the opening cysteine and the closing phenylalanine or tryptophan. D genes are given only for firm matches. For some rows the clone size is stated as once, few or many, or as a class when expanded; others skip it.

v_gene,abundance,j_gene,d_gene,CDR3aa,CDR3nt
TRBV29-1,.,TRBJ2-7,TRBD2,CSVEALAGSSYEQYF,TGCAGCGTTGAGGCCCTAGCGGGGAGCTCCTACGAGCAGTACTTC
TRBV28,.,TRBJ1-6,.,CASSSPSGTSYNSPLHF,TGTGCCAGCAGTTCCCCGTCAGGGACCTCCTATAATTCACCCCTCCACTTT
TRBV29-1,.,TRBJ1-6,.,CSAKGDNNSPLHF,TGCAGCGCCAAAGGGGACAACAATTCACCCCTCCACTTT
TRBV4-1,.,TRBJ1-4,.,CASSQEGTTFGKLFF,TGCGCCAGCAGCCAAGAAGGGACTACTTTTGGAAAACTGTTTTTT
TRBV15,.,TRBJ1-1,TRBD1,CATSRSDRGTNTEAFF,TGTGCCACCAGCAGGTCGGACAGGGGGACGAACACTGAAGCTTTCTTT
TRBV28,.,TRBJ1-2,.,CASSLGGYGYTF,TGTGCCAGCAGCCTAGGGGGATATGGCTACACCTTC
TRBV7-6,.,TRBJ2-3,.,CASSAAGRGAILDTQYF,TGTGCCAGCAGCGCGGCGGGCCGGGGGGCGATCCTAGATACGCAGTATTTT
TRBV20-1,.,TRBJ2-7,.,CSARGPDEQYF,TGCAGTGCTAGAGGACCCGACGAGCAGTACTTC
TRBV4-3,.,TRBJ1-6,.,CASSRRPSLNSPLHF,TGCGCCAGCAGCCGGCGTCCATCCCTTAATTCACCCCTCCACTTT
TRBV7-2,.,TRBJ2-7,.,CASSLGGTSEQYF,TGTGCCAGCAGCTTAGGGGGGACCAGCGAGCAGTACTTC
TRBV3-1/TRBV3-2,few,TRBJ1-5,TRBD1,CASSQGTGNQPQHF,TGTGCCAGCAGCCAAGGGACAGGTAATCAGCCCCAGCATTTT
TRBV5-5,once,TRBJ1-5,.,CASSLVGGNGQPQHF,TGTGCCAGCAGCTTGGTAGGGGGGAACGGGCAGCCCCAGCATTTT
TRBV6-1,.,TRBJ1-5,TRBD1,CASSEAGQFNQPQHF,TGTGCCAGCAGTGAAGCGGGACAGTTTAATCAGCCCCAGCATTTT
TRBV3-1/TRBV3-2,.,TRBJ2-3,.,CASSQGTLFTDTQYF,TGTGCCAGCAGCCAAGGAACGCTCTTCACAGATACGCAGTATTTT
TRBV18,.,TRBJ2-2,TRBD1,CASSPNLQGATGELFF,TGTGCCAGCTCACCGAACCTACAGGGGGCGACCGGGGAGCTGTTTTTT
TRBV28,.,TRBJ2-2,.,CASSSPSTGNTGELFF,TGTGCCAGCAGTTCCCCCTCGACAGGAAACACCGGGGAGCTGTTTTTT
TRBV27,.,TRBJ2-4,TRBD1,CASSYAGTGGWIQYF,TGTGCCAGCAGTTACGCCGGGACAGGGGGCTGGATTCAGTACTTC
TRBV3-1/TRBV3-2,.,TRBJ1-2,TRBD1,CASSRDREPFNYGYTF,TGTGCCAGCAGCCGGGACAGGGAGCCTTTCAACTATGGCTACACCTTC
TRBV7-2,.,TRBJ1-1,TRBD1,CASSLFGQGQAFF,TGTGCCAGCAGCTTATTCGGACAGGGACAAGCTTTCTTT
TRBV30,.,TRBJ1-5,TRBD1,CAWDRGQDQPQHF,TGTGCCTGGGACAGGGGTCAAGACCAGCCCCAGCATTTT
TRBV5-6,once,TRBJ1-1,TRBD1,CASSVPGQGVNTEAFF,TGTGCCAGCAGCGTCCCGGGACAGGGCGTGAACACTGAAGCTTTCTTT
TRBV6-5,.,TRBJ1-2,.,CASSSRGHGYTF,TGTGCCAGCAGCTCGAGAGGGCACGGCTACACCTTC
TRBV3-1/TRBV3-2,.,TRBJ2-5,.,CASSQDLRPISQETQYF,TGTGCCAGCAGCCAAGATTTGCGACCGATCAGCCAAGAGACCCAGTACTTC
TRBV7-6,.,TRBJ2-6,.,CASRSTGPHSGANVLTF,TGTGCCAGCAGGTCAACGGGACCGCACTCTGGGGCCAACGTCCTGACTTTC
TRBV4-1,once,TRBJ2-7,TRBD2,CASSQGLAGDYEQYF,TGCGCCAGCAGCCAAGGCCTAGCGGGGGATTACGAGCAGTACTTC
TRBV4-1,few,TRBJ1-2,TRBD1,CASSQEGSRGLKYGYTF,TGCGCCAGCAGCCAAGAAGGTTCTAGGGGGCTGAAGTATGGCTACACCTTC
TRBV30,few,TRBJ1-6,TRBD1,CAWSVRGQGFSPLHF,TGTGCCTGGAGTGTACGAGGACAGGGGTTTTCACCCCTCCACTTT
TRBV6-5,.,TRBJ1-2,.,CASSGTTGQGYTF,TGTGCCAGCAGCGGAACGACAGGTCAGGGCTACACCTTC
TRBV19,.,TRBJ2-7,.,CASSIVASAVSYEQYF,TGTGCCAGTAGTATAGTAGCTAGCGCGGTTTCCTACGAGCAGTACTTC
TRBV30,.,TRBJ2-1,.,CAWSVRYFYEQFF,TGTGCCTGGAGTGTACGGTACTTCTATGAGCAGTTCTTC
TRBV11-2,.,TRBJ2-7,.,CASSLGEAPYEQYF,TGTGCCAGCAGCTTAGGGGAGGCGCCCTACGAGCAGTACTTC
TRBV7-8,.,TRBJ2-1,.,CASSPSRLLLGGEQFF,TGTGCCAGCAGCCCTAGCCGCCTCCTCCTGGGTGGTGAGCAGTTCTTC
TRBV9,once,TRBJ2-3,.,CASSVLGLGTDTQYF,TGTGCCAGCAGCGTATTGGGCTTGGGCACAGATACGCAGTATTTT
TRBV7-9,.,TRBJ1-6,.,CASSLVGLGNSPLHF,TGTGCCAGCAGCTTAGTGGGCCTTGGTAATTCACCCCTCCACTTT
TRBV10-3,few,TRBJ1-1,TRBD1,CAISRDREVTEAFF,TGTGCCATCAGTCGGGACAGGGAGGTTACTGAAGCTTTCTTT
TRBV7-9,.,TRBJ1-4,.,CASSPFRGATNEKLFF,TGTGCCAGCAGCCCTTTTAGGGGTGCAACTAATGAAAAACTGTTTTTT
TRBV7-2,.,TRBJ1-2,.,CASSYGGNYGYTF,TGTGCCAGCAGCTACGGGGGCAACTATGGCTACACCTTC
TRBV6-5,many,TRBJ1-1,.,CASSYGGGEAFF,TGTGCCAGCAGTTACGGTGGGGGGGAAGCTTTCTTT
TRBV7-8,.,TRBJ1-1,.,CASSPGESTEAFF,TGTGCCAGCAGCCCGGGAGAGAGCACTGAAGCTTTCTTT
TRBV18,.,TRBJ2-1,.,CASSPLFGDEQFF,TGTGCCAGCTCACCACTCTTCGGCGATGAGCAGTTCTTC
TRBV7-9,.,TRBJ2-5,.,CASSLDAGIGIGETQYF,TGTGCCAGCAGCTTAGACGCCGGGATCGGAATCGGAGAGACCCAGTACTTC
TRBV7-9,.,TRBJ2-7,.,CASSLWGTGEFYEQYF,TGTGCCAGCAGCTTATGGGGAACAGGAGAGTTTTACGAGCAGTACTTC
TRBV21-1,.,TRBJ2-7,.,CASSKVGDRTSYEQYF,TGTGCCAGCAGCAAAGTGGGGGACAGAACGAGCTACGAGCAGTACTTC
TRBV30,.,TRBJ1-1,TRBD1,CAWSVHGTGNTEAFF,TGTGCCTGGAGTGTACATGGGACAGGGAACACTGAAGCTTTCTTT
TRBV3-1/TRBV3-2,.,TRBJ1-1,.,CASSSNTEAFF,TGTGCCAGCAGCAGCAACACTGAAGCTTTCTTT
TRBV5-1,.,TRBJ1-1,TRBD1,CASSLGRGRDTEAFF,TGCGCCAGCAGCTTGGGCAGGGGGAGGGACACTGAAGCTTTCTTT
TRBV3-1/TRBV3-2,.,TRBJ2-2,.,CASSQGGAGELFF,TGTGCCAGCAGCCAAGGAGGCGCCGGGGAGCTGTTTTTT
TRBV12-3/TRBV12-4,.,TRBJ2-1,.,CASSRGVNHEQFF,TGTGCCAGCAGTAGGGGGGTGAACCATGAGCAGTTCTTC
TRBV28,.,TRBJ1-2,.,CASGALYSYGYTF,TGTGCCAGCGGCGCTCTCTATAGCTATGGCTACACCTTC
TRBV27,.,TRBJ2-7,TRBD1,CASSPRDRLTYEQYF,TGTGCCAGCAGTCCCCGGGACAGGCTGACCTACGAGCAGTACTTC
TRBV6-5,.,TRBJ2-1,TRBD2,CASRGPGGGIHEQFF,TGTGCCAGCAGGGGGCCTGGCGGGGGTATCCATGAGCAGTTCTTC
TRBV18,.,TRBJ2-5,.,CASSTKETQYF,TGTGCCAGCTCAACTAAAGAGACCCAGTACTTC
TRBV7-6,.,TRBJ2-7,TRBD1,CASSLEDRGTYEQYF,TGTGCCAGCAGCTTAGAAGACAGGGGAACCTACGAGCAGTACTTC
TRBV6-5,few,TRBJ1-2,.,CASSYSSRGYGYTF,TGTGCCAGCAGTTACTCCTCAAGGGGATATGGCTACACCTTC
TRBV19,.,TRBJ2-1,TRBD2,CASSTSGGPYNEQFF,TGTGCCAGTAGTACCAGCGGGGGACCTTACAATGAGCAGTTCTTC
TRBV9,.,TRBJ1-3,.,CASSSLVSGNTIYF,TGTGCCAGCAGCTCCCTCGTCTCTGGAAACACCATATATTTT
TRBV30,.,TRBJ1-6,.,CAWSEEVPSYNSPLHF,TGTGCCTGGAGTGAGGAGGTCCCCTCCTATAATTCACCCCTCCACTTT
TRBV9,.,TRBJ2-7,TRBD2,CASSVTSGDTYEQYF,TGTGCCAGCAGCGTTACTAGCGGAGATACCTACGAGCAGTACTTC
TRBV30,.,TRBJ1-2,.,CASIINDRSYGYTF,TGTGCCTCTATCATAAACGACAGATCCTATGGCTACACCTTC